The clone carrying this T cell receptor (beta chain) was seen at least ten times. What it binds is not known. Germline CDR1 reads SGHAT; CDR2 reads FQNNGV. Trimming took 5 bases from V and 5 from J, leaving 18 bases between them. CDR3 length: 16 residues. This entry belongs to a study of tumor-infiltrating lymphocytes in primary liver carcinoma. Study as a whole: The patients, men and women alike, were aged 30 to 69 years. Findings and limits, study-wide: The top-250-clone fraction was significantly higher in tumors than in blood (p = 0.039).

Germline DNA was extracted too, while blood RNA derived from unsorted whole blood. Total RNA amounting to about 520 ng was the source from which TCR beta cDNA was made with a constant-region primer. Amplification in three nested multiplex PCR rounds with slightly modified ARM-PCR gave rise to TCR beta libraries. Both of the initial two PCR rounds ran for around 10 cycles and employed TRBV1-TRBV30 forward primers alongside a C-beta reverse primer. In TCRdb, the multiplex PCR reads were re-called with MiXCR into one record per CDR3 protein. Of around 330,000 distinct CDR3 sequences in the sample, almost 60% were seen once.

This clonotype was sampled from a woman aged 30 to 39 with primary liver carcinoma and hepatitis B virus infection. The chain uses TRBV11-2 and TRBJ1-4; unclear D gene. Sequencing was carried out using peripheral blood. CDR3: CASSLKSGGSNEKLFF. CDR3 nucleotides: TGTGCCAGCAGCCTCAAAAGCGGTGGTTCAAATGAAAAACTGTTTTTT.